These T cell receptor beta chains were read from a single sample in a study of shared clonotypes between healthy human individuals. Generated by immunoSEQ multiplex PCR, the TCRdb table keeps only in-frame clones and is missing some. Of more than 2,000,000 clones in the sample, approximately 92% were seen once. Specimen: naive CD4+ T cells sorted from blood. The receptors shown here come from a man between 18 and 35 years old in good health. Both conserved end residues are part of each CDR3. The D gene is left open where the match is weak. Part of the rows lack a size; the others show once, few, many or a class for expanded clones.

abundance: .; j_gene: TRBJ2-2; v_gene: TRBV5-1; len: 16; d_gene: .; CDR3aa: CASSLVQKSNTGELFF; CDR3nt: TGCGCCAGCAGCTTGGTACAGAAATCGAACACCGGGGAGCTGTTTTTT
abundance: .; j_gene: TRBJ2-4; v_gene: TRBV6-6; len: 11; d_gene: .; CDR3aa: CASNPKDIQYF; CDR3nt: TGTGCCAGCAACCCCAAGGACATTCAGTACTTC
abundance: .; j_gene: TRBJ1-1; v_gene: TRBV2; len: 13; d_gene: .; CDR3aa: CASSLSQGDEAFF; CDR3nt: TGTGCCAGCAGTCTATCACAGGGTGATGAAGCTTTCTTT
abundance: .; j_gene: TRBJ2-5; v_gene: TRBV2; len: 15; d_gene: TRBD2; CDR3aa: CASSDRPGGYETQYF; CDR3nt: TGTGCCAGCAGTGATAGGCCGGGAGGGTACGAGACCCAGTACTTC
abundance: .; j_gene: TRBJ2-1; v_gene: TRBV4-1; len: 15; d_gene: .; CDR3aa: CASSQEVRVINEQFF; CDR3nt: TGCGCCAGCAGCCAAGAGGTCAGGGTCATCAATGAGCAGTTCTTC
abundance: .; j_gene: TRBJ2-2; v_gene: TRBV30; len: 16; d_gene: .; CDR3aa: CAWSRNGELVSGELFF; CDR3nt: TGTGCCTGGAGTCGGAACGGGGAATTGGTTTCAGGGGAGCTGTTTTTT
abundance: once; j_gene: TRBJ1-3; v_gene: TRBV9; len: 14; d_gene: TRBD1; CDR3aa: CASTTGGVGNTIYF; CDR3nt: TGTGCCAGCACAACAGGGGGCGTTGGAAACACCATATATTTT
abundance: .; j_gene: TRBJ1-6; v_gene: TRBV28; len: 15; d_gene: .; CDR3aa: CASSLKGQGGTPLHF; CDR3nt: TGTGCCAGCAGTTTAAAAGGGCAGGGTGGCACACCCCTCCACTTT
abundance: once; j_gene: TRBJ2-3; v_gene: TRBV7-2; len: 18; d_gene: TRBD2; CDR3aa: CASSSWGGLAGGTDTQYF; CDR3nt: TGTGCCAGCAGCTCCTGGGGGGGACTAGCGGGAGGTACAGATACGCAGTATTTT
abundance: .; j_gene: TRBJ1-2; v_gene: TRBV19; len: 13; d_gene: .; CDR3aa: CASSTPVDYGYTF; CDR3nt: TGTGCCAGTAGTACTCCGGTCGACTATGGCTACACCTTC
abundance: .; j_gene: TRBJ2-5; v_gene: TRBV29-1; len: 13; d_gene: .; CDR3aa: CSVVPGAGETQYF; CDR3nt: TGCAGCGTTGTACCCGGGGCGGGGGAGACCCAGTACTTC
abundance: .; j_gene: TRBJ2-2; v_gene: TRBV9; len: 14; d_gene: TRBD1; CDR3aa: CASSGSGGAGELFF; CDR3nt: TGTGCCAGCAGCGGATCAGGGGGAGCCGGGGAGCTGTTTTTT
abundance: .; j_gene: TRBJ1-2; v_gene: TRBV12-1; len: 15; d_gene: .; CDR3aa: CASSPVSRGADGYTF; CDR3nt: TGTGCCAGCAGCCCCGTGTCGCGAGGGGCGGACGGCTACACCTTC